The clone carrying this TCR beta chain was observed once. This entry belongs to a study of blood T cell repertoires in COVID-19. J gave up 0 bases and V 4 bases, and 6 bases lay outside the gene matches. The CDR3 runs 16 residues. Germline V lookup: CDR1 SGHTS, CDR2 YDEGEE. Authors' data handling: Reference gene primers were amplified, and this amplification served to estimate nucleated cell counts. TCRdb keeps only in-frame clones here, not all; method: immunoSEQ multiplex PCR. The V and J calls and clone size were taken over from that table, and D and trimming were inferred from the DNA. Among under 250,000 clones listed, 80% to 85% were seen once.

The sample consisted of peripheral blood. This TCR was sampled from a man aged 45-60 years with active or convalescent COVID-19. This chain joins TRBV5-8 and TRBJ2-3, with 9 positions matching TRBD2. The CDR3 DNA is TGTGCCAGCAGCAGAGTAGCGGGGGTCAGCACAGATACGCAGTATTTT. Its translation is CASSRVAGVSTDTQYF.